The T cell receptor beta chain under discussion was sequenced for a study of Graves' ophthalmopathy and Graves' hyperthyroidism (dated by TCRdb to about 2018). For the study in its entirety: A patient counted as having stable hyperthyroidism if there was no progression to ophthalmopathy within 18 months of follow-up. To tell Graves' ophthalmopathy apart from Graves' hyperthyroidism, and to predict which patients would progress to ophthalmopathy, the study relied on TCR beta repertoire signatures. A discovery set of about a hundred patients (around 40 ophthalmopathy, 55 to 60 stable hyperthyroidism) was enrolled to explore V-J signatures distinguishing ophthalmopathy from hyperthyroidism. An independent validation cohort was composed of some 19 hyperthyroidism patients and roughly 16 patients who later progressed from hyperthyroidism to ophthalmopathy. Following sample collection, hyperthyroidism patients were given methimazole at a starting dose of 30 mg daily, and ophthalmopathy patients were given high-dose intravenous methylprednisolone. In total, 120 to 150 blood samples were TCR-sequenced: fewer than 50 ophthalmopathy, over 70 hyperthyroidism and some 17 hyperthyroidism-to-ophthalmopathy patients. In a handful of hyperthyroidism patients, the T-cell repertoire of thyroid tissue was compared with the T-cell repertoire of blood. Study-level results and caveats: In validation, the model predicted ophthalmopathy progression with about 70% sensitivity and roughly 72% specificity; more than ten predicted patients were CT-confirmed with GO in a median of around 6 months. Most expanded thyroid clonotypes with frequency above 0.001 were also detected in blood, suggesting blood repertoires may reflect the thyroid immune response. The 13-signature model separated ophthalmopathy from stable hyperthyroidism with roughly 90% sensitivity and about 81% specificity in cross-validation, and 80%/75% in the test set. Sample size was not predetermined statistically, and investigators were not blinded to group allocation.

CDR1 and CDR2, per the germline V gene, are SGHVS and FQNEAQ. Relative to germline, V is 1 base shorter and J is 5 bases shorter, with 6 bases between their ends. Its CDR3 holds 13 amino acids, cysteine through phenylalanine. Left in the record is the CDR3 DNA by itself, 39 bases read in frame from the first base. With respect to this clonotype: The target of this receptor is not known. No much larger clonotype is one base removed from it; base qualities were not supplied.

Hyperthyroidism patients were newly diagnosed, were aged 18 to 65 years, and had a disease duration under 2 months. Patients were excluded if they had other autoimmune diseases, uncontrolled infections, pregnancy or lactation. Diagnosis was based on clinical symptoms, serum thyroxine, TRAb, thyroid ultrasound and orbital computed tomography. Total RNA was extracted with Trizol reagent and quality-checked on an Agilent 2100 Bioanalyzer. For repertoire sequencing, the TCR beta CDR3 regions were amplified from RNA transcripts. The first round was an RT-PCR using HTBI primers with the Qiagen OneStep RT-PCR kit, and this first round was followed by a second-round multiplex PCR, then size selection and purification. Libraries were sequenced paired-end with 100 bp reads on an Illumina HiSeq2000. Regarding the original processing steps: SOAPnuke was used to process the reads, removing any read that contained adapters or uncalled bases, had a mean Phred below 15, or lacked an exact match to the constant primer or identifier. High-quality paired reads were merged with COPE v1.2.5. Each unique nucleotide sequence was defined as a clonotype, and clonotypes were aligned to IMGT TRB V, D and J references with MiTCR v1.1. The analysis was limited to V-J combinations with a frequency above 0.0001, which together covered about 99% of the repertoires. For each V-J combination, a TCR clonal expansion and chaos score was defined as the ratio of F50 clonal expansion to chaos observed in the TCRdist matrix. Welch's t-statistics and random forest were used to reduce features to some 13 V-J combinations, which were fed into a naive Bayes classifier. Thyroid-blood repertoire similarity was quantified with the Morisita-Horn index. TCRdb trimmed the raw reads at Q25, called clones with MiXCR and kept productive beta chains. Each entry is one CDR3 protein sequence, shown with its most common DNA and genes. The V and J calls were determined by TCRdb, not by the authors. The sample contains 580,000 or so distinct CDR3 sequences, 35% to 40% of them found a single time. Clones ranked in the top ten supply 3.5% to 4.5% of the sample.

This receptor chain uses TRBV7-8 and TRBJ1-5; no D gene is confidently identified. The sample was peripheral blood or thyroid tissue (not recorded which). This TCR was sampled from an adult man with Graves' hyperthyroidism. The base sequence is TGTGCCAGCAGCTTAGGGTATCATCAGCCCCAGCATTTT. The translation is CASSLGYHQPQHF.